This T cell receptor beta chain was recorded in a study of memory CD8 T cells in hepatitis C reinfection. Study background: Between 55 and 20 weeks before reinfection detection, pre-reinfection samples were drawn.

Generated by immunoSEQ multiplex PCR, the TCRdb table keeps only in-frame clones and is missing some. The sample holds about 50,000 clones, approximately 89% seen once. Time point here: pre-reinfection, 55 to 20 weeks before reinfection detection. No in vitro expansion preceded TCR sequencing of the sorted cells. Per the germline V gene, CDR1 is SGHVS and CDR2 is FQNEAQ. Trimming took 2 bases from V and 10 from J, leaving 18 bases between them. The CDR3 runs to 15 residues. The V and J genes are TRBV7-8 and TRBJ2-1; TRBD2 might be the D (6 bases). Input material: naive CD8+ T cells sorted from blood. This TCR came from a man younger than 30 with hepatitis C virus infection. The CDR3 spells CASSLTTKPGGEQFF. The CDR3 coding sequence is TGTGCCAGCAGCTTAACCACAAAACCAGGAGGGGAGCAGTTCTTC.